These 19 T cell receptor beta chains share one sample of origin, sequenced in a study of human T cells and chemical hapten exposure. TCRdb reprocessed the RACE reads via MiXCR and lists one record per CDR3 protein. The data contain 45,000 to 65,000 distinct CDR3 sequences, over 9% of them singletons. Time point denoted: pre-sensitization, week 0. Treatment reported: therapeutic diphenylcyclopropenone sensitization with weekly scalp DPC. The specimen comprised whole blood, sampled in connection with sensitization to the hapten diphenylcyclopropenone (DPC). The receptors were gathered from a man aged 40-55 years with alopecia areata. Some clones in this sample may be carry-over from other donors' samples.

At least ten counts were recorded for this clonotype. CDR3 bases: TGTGCCAGCAGCTTTATCGGGAGGGAGTACAATGAGCAGTTCTTC. It translates to CASSFIGREYNEQFF. V gene TRBV7-2 combines with J gene TRBJ2-1; 8 positions match TRBD2. Germline trimming cut 3 bases from V and 4 bases from J; bases unmatched to any gene: 5. CDR1 SGHTA and CDR2 FQGNSA come from the germline V gene. This CDR3 comprises 15 residues. Full variable domain (rest looked up from reference TRBV7-2 and TRBJ2-1): GAGVSQSPSNKVTEKGKDVELRCDPISGHTALYWYRQSLGQGLEFLIYFQGNSAPDKSGLPSDRFSAERTGGSVSTLTIQRTQQEDSAVYLCASSFIGREYNEQFFGPGTRLTVL.

This clonotype was seen a handful of times. Here the CDR3 DNA reads TGCGCCAGCAGTGAGTCTAGGACAGAGCCGAACACCGGGGAGCTGTTTTTT. Translation gives CASSESRTEPNTGELFF. The chain links TRBV10-1 to TRBJ2-2; D is perhaps TRBD1 (6 bases). Germline CDR1 and CDR2: WNHNN and SYGVQD (reference sequence). The ends were cut back, 0 bases at V and 0 bases at J, with 11 bases in the middle. This CDR3 has 17 residues.

The rearrangement joins TRBV21-1 to TRBJ2-5. TRBV21-1 is listed as a pseudogene. The CDR3 length is 11 residues. The CDR3 here is CARHPLVTQYF. CDR3 DNA sequence: TGTGCACGACATCCGTTAGTGACCCAGTACTTC.

As to this clonotype: One end of the junction fails to match germline, which may point to a read error. The chain employs TRBV28 and TRBJ2-1, with 9 positions matching TRBD2. The germline gives CDR1 MDHEN, CDR2 SYDVKM. The CDR3 extends over 14 amino acids. The CDR3 reads CASIRPGAGGLWVF. The DNA for the CDR3 is TGTGCCAGCATTAGACCGGGAGCGGGGGGTTTGTGGGTCTTC. The full variable domain, in which reference TRBV28 and TRBJ2-1 provide the parts outside the CDR3, is DVKVTQSSRYLVKRTGEKVFLECVQDMDHENMFWYRQDPGLGLRLIYFSYDVKMKEKGDIPEGYSVSREKKERFSLILESASTNQTSMYLCASIRPGAGGLWVFGPGTRLTVL.

A few counts support this clonotype. This chain joins TRBV3-1 and TRBJ1-1; no clear D gene. The CDR3 has 13 residues. The ends were cut back, 5 bases at V and 1 base at J, with 8 bases in the middle. Germline loops: CDR1 LGHDT, CDR2 YNNKEL (reference sequence). CDR3 amino acids: CASSTTENTEAFF. CDR3 in DNA: TGTGCCAGCAGCACCACAGAGAACACTGAAGCTTTCTTT.

This clonotype was counted only a few times. The CDR3 nucleotides are TGCGCCAGCAGCTTGGGAGTTGGGACTAGCGGGAGCCAAGAGACCCAGTACTTC. Residues: CASSLGVGTSGSQETQYF. V and J are TRBV5-1 and TRBJ2-5; 14 bases align to TRBD2. Germline V gene lookup returns CDR1 SGHRS and CDR2 YFSETQ. The CDR3 extends over 18 amino acids. Trimming took 0 bases from V and 1 from J; bases not matched to a gene: 5.

This clonotype was seen at least ten times. This chain links TRBV12-3 or TRBV12-4 with TRBJ2-2, with D uncertain. V shed 6 bases and J shed 6 bases, with 8 bases lying between them. The CDR3 has 12 amino acids. This chain's CDR3 is CASRGFSGELFF. CDR3 in DNA: TGTGCCAGCAGGGGGTTTTCCGGGGAGCTGTTTTTT.

There are a few counts of this clonotype. V gene TRBV28 combines with J gene TRBJ2-7, with 11 bases identical to TRBD2. The trim removed 7 bases at V and 7 bases at J, leaving 3 bases unmatched. Germline assignment: CDR1 MDHEN and CDR2 SYDVKM. This CDR3 comprises 12 residues. CDR3 sequence reads: CASTSGRREQYF. The CDR3 DNA follows: TGTGCCAGCACTAGCGGGAGGAGGGAGCAGTACTTC.

The chain combines TRBV5-4 with TRBJ2-6, with a tentative D call TRBD1 (5 bases). Trimming shortened V by 4 bases and J by 0 bases, and 11 bases separated the two germline ends. Germline loops: CDR1 SGHNT, CDR2 YYREEE (reference sequence). The CDR3 length is 16 residues. For the CDR3, the DNA is TGTGCCAGCAGCCCGGACATTAACTCTGGGGCCAACGTCCTGACTTTC. Encoded protein: CASSPDINSGANVLTF.

The table lists this clonotype with a few counts. This sequence joins TRBV24-1 and TRBJ2-5, with 7 nucleotides matching TRBD1. Germline CDR1 reads KGHDR; CDR2 reads SFDVKD. The CDR3 has 17 amino acids. Unmatched junction bases numbered 11, after V lost 4 bases and J lost 1 base. The CDR3 is CATSDPRTGLIQETQYF. The CDR3 DNA sequence: TGTGCCACCAGTGACCCTAGGACAGGACTGATCCAAGAGACCCAGTACTTC.

This clonotype has just one count. The chain joins TRBV30 to TRBJ2-2; D is perhaps TRBD1 (6 bases). This CDR3 spans 13 amino acids. Trimming took 4 bases from V and 6 from J, leaving 12 bases between them. Germline V gene lookup returns CDR1 GTSNPN and CDR2 SVGIG (reference sequence). CDR3 protein: CAWKPRGPGELFF. The DNA for the CDR3 is TGTGCCTGGAAGCCCAGGGGTCCCGGGGAGCTGTTTTTT.

This clonotype turned up a few times. The V call is TRBV28, the J call TRBJ1-1; no clear D. Trimming left V 3 bases short and J 1 base short, with 9 bases between. This CDR3 region has 14 residues. The germline gives CDR1 MDHEN, CDR2 SYDVKM. CDR3 sequence reads: CASSLIQANTEAFF. DNA of the CDR3: TGTGCCAGCAGTTTGATCCAGGCGAACACTGAAGCTTTCTTT.

J is TRBJ2-1 and V is TRBV29-1; 7 positions match TRBD2. With 5 bases clipped from V and 0 bases from J, the junction kept 7 bases outside the gene matches. Germline V gives CDR1 SQVTM, CDR2 ANQGSEA. This CDR3 is built from 15 residues. CDR3 residues: CSVPGGGSSYNEQFF. The CDR3 bases are TGCAGCGTTCCCGGCGGCGGGAGCTCCTACAATGAGCAGTTCTTC.

This clonotype was observed a handful of times. V gene TRBV28 combines with J gene TRBJ1-5; perhaps TRBD1 as D (5 bases). The CDR3 loop spans 15 amino acids. The ends were cut back, 7 bases at V and 2 bases at J, with 15 bases in the middle. CDR1 and CDR2 (germline): MDHEN, SYDVKM. The CDR3 region is CASTGEGSGNQPQHF. CDR3 sequence (DNA): TGTGCCAGCACCGGGGAGGGGTCTGGCAATCAGCCCCAGCATTTT.

The chain recombines TRBV30 with TRBJ2-3; TRBD2 agrees at 7 bases. The trim removed 5 bases at V and 5 bases at J, leaving 10 bases unmatched. Looked up from germline, CDR1 is GTSNPN and CDR2 is SVGIG (reference sequence). This CDR3 region has 14 residues. The CDR3, as DNA: TGTGCCTGGGATGGGACTACCCCCCAAGATACGCAGTATTTT. This gives the protein CAWDGTTPQDTQYF.

The chain recombines TRBV11-2 with TRBJ2-1, with 10 bases that match TRBD2. The CDR3 spans 16 residues. The V gene's germline CDR1 is SGHAT and CDR2 FQNNGV. V was clipped by 5 bases and J by 4 bases; unmatched bases: 8. For the CDR3, the DNA is TGTGCCAGCAGCATATTGGGACTAGCGAAGTACAATGAGCAGTTCTTC. Protein: CASSILGLAKYNEQFF.

The V gene is TRBV12-3 or TRBV12-4, the J gene TRBJ2-1, with 8 bases lining up with TRBD1. The V segment lost 6 bases and the J segment 7 bases; nucleotides outside the gene matches: 8. The CDR3 totals 14 residues. The CDR3, as DNA: TGTGCCAGCAGGACTCAGGGGGCGTATAATGAGCAGTTCTTC. Translating gives CASRTQGAYNEQFF.

Many counts were recorded for this clonotype. The CDR3 nucleotides read TGCGCCAGCAGCCAAGATTCTAGCGGGAGTCTAGCCTACGAGCAGTACTTC. Protein: CASSQDSSGSLAYEQYF. The chain carries TRBV4-1 and TRBJ2-7; TRBD2 matches 10 bases. The CDR3 consists of 17 residues. After removal of 0 bases from V and 2 bases from J, the junction contained 7 bases not matched to a gene. Germline loops: CDR1 MGHRA, CDR2 YSYEKL.

This clonotype turned up a few times. The rearrangement links TRBV10-3 to TRBJ1-5, with D possibly TRBD1 on 5 matching bases. CDR3 size: 15 residues. V was trimmed by 11 bases and J by 2 bases, leaving 19 bases between them. The germline gives CDR1 ENHRY, CDR2 SYGVKD. For the CDR3, the DNA is TGTGCCTCCGCAAGCGGGGACTTCGGCAATCAGCCCCAGCATTTT. It translates to CASASGDFGNQPQHF.